These 16 T cell receptor beta chains were sequenced from one sample in a study of cytomegalovirus exposure and HLA in healthy donors (dated by TCRdb to the late 2010s). Library preparation was by the immunoSEQ multiplex PCR assay. A mixture of 60 forward primers for TCR Vbeta segments and 13 reverse primers for TCR Jbeta segments was used in the multiplex PCR. Held by TCRdb, this immuneACCESS table contains in-frame sequences only and omits some clones. Under half of the omission traces to an unresolved V gene where checked; the cause of the rest is unknown. The sample has 130,000 to 150,000 clones on record, roughly 80% of them singletons. Clones ranked in the top ten supply approximately 10% of the sample. The specimen sequenced was PBMCs. The receptor set was obtained from a woman between 45 and 60 years old in good health and CMV-seropositive.

This clone appeared a few times. The gene calls are TRBV11-2 and TRBJ1-3; 7 bases are shared with TRBD1. CDR3 length equals 15 residues. Trimming at V came to 5 bases and at J to 2 bases, leaving 6 bases not matched to a gene. Per the germline V gene, CDR1 is SGHAT and CDR2 is FQNNGV. As DNA, the CDR3 is TGTGCCAGCAGCGCCATGACAGGGACTGGAAACACCATATATTTT. Protein sequence: CASSAMTGTGNTIYF.

The chain combines TRBV5-4 with TRBJ2-1; D is uncertain. The CDR3 sequence is 16 residues long. V was cut by 4 bases and J by 0 bases, with 14 bases left in between. CDR1 and CDR2 (germline): SGHNT, YYREEE (reference sequence). The CDR3: CASSPLPESSYNEQFF. The CDR3 region has the DNA TGTGCCAGCAGCCCCCTCCCCGAGAGCTCCTACAATGAGCAGTTCTTC.

The chain couples TRBV9 to TRBJ2-1; 11 bases are shared with TRBD2. V shed 0 bases, J shed 11 bases, and the junction held 7 bases outside the gene matches. CDR1 is SGDLS, CDR2 YYNGEE, per germline. The CDR3 extends over 15 amino acids. DNA of the CDR3: TGTGCCAGCAGCGTAGAGGTAGCGGGGGGGGCCAAGCAGTTCTTC. This codes for CASSVEVAGGAKQFF.

The chain employs TRBV30 and TRBJ2-5; unclear D gene. V lost 3 bases to trimming and J lost 3 bases, with 8 bases between them. Germline V CDR1 and CDR2: GTSNPN, SVGIG (reference sequence). This CDR3 comprises 12 residues. The CDR3 here is CAWRAMEETQYF. CDR3 coding DNA: TGTGCCTGGAGGGCCATGGAAGAGACCCAGTACTTC.

This chain links TRBV19 with TRBJ1-1; D is possibly TRBD1 (6 bases). V lost 3 bases, J lost 6 bases, and 11 bases lay in between. The germline gives CDR1 LNHDA, CDR2 SQIVND (reference sequence). The CDR3 sequence is 13 residues long. CDR3 in amino acids: CASSIRTGSEAFF. Written as DNA, the CDR3 is TGTGCCAGTAGTATCCGCACAGGGTCTGAAGCTTTCTTT.

The chain uses TRBV5-1 and TRBJ1-1; TRBD1 might be the D (5 bases). CDR3 length: 13 residues. Germline loops: CDR1 SGHRS, CDR2 YFSETQ. Trimming shortened V by 4 bases and J by 7 bases, and 14 bases separated the two germline ends. The CDR3 nucleotides read TGCGCCAGCAGCCTTCGAGGAGGGGTTGAAGCTTTCTTT. This translates into CASSLRGGVEAFF. Full variable domain (remainder filled in from reference TRBV5-1 and TRBJ1-1): KAGVTQTPRYLIKTRGQQVTLSCSPISGHRSVSWYQQTPGQGLQFLFEYFSETQRNKGNFPGRFSGRQFSNSRSEMNVSTLELGDSALYLCASSLRGGVEAFFGQGTRLTVV.

The chain joins TRBV7-2 to TRBJ2-5; D is unclear. The CDR3 is 14 amino acids. The ends were cut back, 5 bases at V and 4 bases at J, with 14 bases in the middle. Germline CDR1 is SGHTA and CDR2 is FQGNSA. CDR3 loop: CASSIVTPGETQYF. In DNA form, the CDR3 reads TGTGCCAGCAGCATCGTCACTCCGGGAGAGACCCAGTACTTC.

The chain couples TRBV2 to TRBJ1-2, with D uncertain. V was trimmed by 6 bases and J by 4 bases, leaving 12 bases between them. This CDR3 comprises 13 residues. Germline V gene lookup returns CDR1 SNHLY and CDR2 FYNNEI. The DNA for the CDR3 is TGTGCCAGCAGCGCGACTGGTGTCTATGGCTACACCTTC. Translating gives CASSATGVYGYTF.

This rearrangement joins TRBV5-1 to TRBJ1-3; no reliable D call. This CDR3 is 14 amino acids long. Germline lookup yields CDR1 SGHRS and CDR2 YFSETQ. Trimming shortened V by 7 bases and J by 4 bases, and 15 bases separated the two germline ends. The CDR3 is CASAQFDPGNTIYF. Written as DNA, the CDR3 is TGCGCCAGCGCACAATTCGATCCCGGAAACACCATATATTTT.

The V call is TRBV4-3, the J call TRBJ2-1; 7 nucleotides align to TRBD1. V dropped 6 bases and J dropped 9; count of bases not matched to a gene: 20. Germline V gene sequence: CDR1 LGHNA, CDR2 YSLEER. This CDR3 is built from 17 residues. The CDR3 reads CASSPSGTVPTAREQFF. CDR3 nucleotides: TGCGCCAGCAGTCCCTCCGGGACAGTTCCCACCGCCCGTGAGCAGTTCTTC.

This clone appeared once. J is TRBJ1-2 and V is TRBV6-6; D possibly corresponds to TRBD1 (5 bases). Germline assignment: CDR1 MNHNY and CDR2 SVGAGI (reference sequence). Trimming removed 2 bases at V and 4 bases at J, with 11 bases between. The CDR3 sequence is 14 residues long. The CDR3 region is CASSYAGRTYGYTF. In nucleotides, the CDR3 is TGTGCCAGCAGTTACGCAGGGCGGACCTATGGCTACACCTTC.

The rearrangement joins TRBV7-2 to TRBJ2-3; possibly TRBD2 for D (5 bases). Germline V gives CDR1 SGHTA, CDR2 FQGNSA. This CDR3 has 16 amino acids. The V and J ends lost 5 bases and 5 bases respectively, with 20 bases between them. CDR3 sequence: CASSLLGGAGRDTQYF. In DNA form, the CDR3 reads TGTGCCAGCAGCCTACTAGGTGGCGCGGGTAGAGATACGCAGTATTTT.

The chain links TRBV6-1 to TRBJ1-2, with TRBD1 matching 10 bases. Germline V CDR1 and CDR2: MNHNS, SASEGT. CDR3 length: 14 residues. The V and J ends lost 2 bases and 7 bases, in that order; junction bases with no gene match: 4. The CDR3, as DNA: TGTGCCAGCAGTGAATCCGGGACAGGGGTTGGCTACACCTTC. Its translation: CASSESGTGVGYTF.

As regards this clone: The germline gene is not matched at one end of the junction; a read error may be the cause. The V gene is TRBV7-7, the J gene TRBJ2-5; D remains unclear. CDR3 size: 16 residues. Germline V lookup: CDR1 SSHAT, CDR2 FNYEAQ (reference sequence). CDR3 DNA sequence: TGTGCTAGCAGCCCGCGCGGCGGTTCGTTACAAGAGACCCAGTACTTC. This sequence encodes CASSPRGGSLQETQYF.

This sequence joins TRBV6-1 and TRBJ1-3; tentatively, D is TRBD1 (6 bases). Germline V gene lookup returns CDR1 MNHNS and CDR2 SASEGT. The V end lost 5 bases, the J end lost 0 bases, and 8 bases lay between the germline ends. The CDR3 length is 14 residues. The CDR3 DNA reads TGTGCCAGCAGTACAGGGAACTCTGGAAACACCATATATTTT. This codes for CASSTGNSGNTIYF.

As for this clone: One end of the junction varies from germline; a read error may be responsible. The chain combines TRBV2 with TRBJ2-5; 7 bases are a match to TRBD2. The CDR3 runs to 14 residues. Germline V gene lookup returns CDR1 SNHLY and CDR2 FYNNEI. CDR3 coding DNA: TGTGCCAGCAGTGAACTTACGGGGGGTCGGGGTTCGGACTTC. It encodes CASSELTGGRGSDF.